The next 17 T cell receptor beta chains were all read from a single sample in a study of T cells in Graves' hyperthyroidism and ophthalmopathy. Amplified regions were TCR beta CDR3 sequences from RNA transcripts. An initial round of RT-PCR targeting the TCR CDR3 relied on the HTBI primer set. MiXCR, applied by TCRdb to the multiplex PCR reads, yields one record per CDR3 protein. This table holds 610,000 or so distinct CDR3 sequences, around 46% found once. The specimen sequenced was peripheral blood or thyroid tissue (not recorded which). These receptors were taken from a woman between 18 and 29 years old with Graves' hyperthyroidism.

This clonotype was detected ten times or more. The CDR3 DNA reads TGTGCCAGCTCCAAATCAGGGGCAGAGACCCAGTACTTC. Residues: CASSKSGAETQYF. This sequence joins TRBV6-5 and TRBJ2-5, with D maybe TRBD1 (6 bases). The V gene lost 8 bases and the J gene lost 4 bases, with 14 bases spanning the gap. The CDR3 length is 13 residues. Germline CDR1 and CDR2: MNHEY and SVGAGI.

The CDR3 DNA reads as TGTGCCAGCAGCTCCGGACAGATGGGGGGGTACACTGAAGCTTTCTTT. Its protein product is CASSSGQMGGYTEAFF. V is TRBV7-8 and J is TRBJ1-1; TRBD1 is a possible D gene (6 bases). Trimming pared 4 bases from V and 3 bases from J, leaving 18 bases between. The CDR3 covers 16 residues. Germline CDR1 is SGHVS and CDR2 is FQNEAQ.

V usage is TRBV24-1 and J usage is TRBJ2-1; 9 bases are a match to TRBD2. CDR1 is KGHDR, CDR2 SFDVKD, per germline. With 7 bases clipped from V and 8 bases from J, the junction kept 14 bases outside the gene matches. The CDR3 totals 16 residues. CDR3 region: CATSDSRASGTDEQFF. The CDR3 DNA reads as TGTGCCACCAGCGATAGTCGGGCTAGCGGGACGGATGAGCAGTTCTTC.

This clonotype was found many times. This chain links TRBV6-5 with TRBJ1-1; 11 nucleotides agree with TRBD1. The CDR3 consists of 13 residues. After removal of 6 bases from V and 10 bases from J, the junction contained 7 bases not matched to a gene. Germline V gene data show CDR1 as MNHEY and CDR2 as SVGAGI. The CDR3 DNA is TGTGCCAGCAGCGCCGGACAGGGGGCAGGAGCTTTCTTT. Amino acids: CASSAGQGAGAFF.

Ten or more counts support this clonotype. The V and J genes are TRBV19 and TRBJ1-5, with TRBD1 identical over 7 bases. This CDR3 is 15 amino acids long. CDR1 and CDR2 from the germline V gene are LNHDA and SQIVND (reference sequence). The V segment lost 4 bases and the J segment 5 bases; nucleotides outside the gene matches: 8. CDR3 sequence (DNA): TGTGCCAGTAGTAATCTACGGGGGACAGATCAGCCCCAGCATTTT. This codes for CASSNLRGTDQPQHF.

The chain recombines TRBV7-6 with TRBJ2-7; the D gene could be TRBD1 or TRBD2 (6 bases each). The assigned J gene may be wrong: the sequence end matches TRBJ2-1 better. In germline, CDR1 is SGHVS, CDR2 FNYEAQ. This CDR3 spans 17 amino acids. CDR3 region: CASSSPLGGSVHNEQFF. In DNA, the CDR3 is TGTGCCAGCAGTTCGCCCCTAGGGGGGAGTGTGCACAATGAGCAGTTCTTC.

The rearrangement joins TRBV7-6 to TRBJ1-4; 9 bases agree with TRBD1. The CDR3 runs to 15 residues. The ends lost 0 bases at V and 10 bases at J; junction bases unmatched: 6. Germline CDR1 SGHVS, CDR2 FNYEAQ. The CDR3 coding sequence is TGTGCCAGCAGCTTAGCGACAGGGGGAGGTGGAAAACTGTTTTTT. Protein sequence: CASSLATGGGGKLFF.

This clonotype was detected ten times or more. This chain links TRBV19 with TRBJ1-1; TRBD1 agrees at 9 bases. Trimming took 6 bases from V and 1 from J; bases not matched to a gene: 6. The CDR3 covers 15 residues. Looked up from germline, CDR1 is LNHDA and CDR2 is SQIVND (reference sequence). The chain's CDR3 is CASSMGQGTNTEAFF. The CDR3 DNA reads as TGTGCCAGTAGCATGGGACAGGGAACGAACACTGAAGCTTTCTTT.

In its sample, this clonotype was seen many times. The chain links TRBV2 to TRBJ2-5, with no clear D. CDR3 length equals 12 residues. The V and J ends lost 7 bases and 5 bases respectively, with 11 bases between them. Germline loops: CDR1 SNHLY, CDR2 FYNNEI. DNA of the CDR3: TGTGCCAGCACTCCAACTATGGAGACCCAGTACTTC. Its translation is CASTPTMETQYF. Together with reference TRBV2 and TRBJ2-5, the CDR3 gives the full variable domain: EPEVTQTPSHQVTQMGQEVILRCVPISNHLYFYWYRQILGQKVEFLVSFYNNEISEKSEIFDDQFSVERPDGSNFTLKIRSTKLEDSAMYFCASTPTMETQYFGPGTRLLVL.

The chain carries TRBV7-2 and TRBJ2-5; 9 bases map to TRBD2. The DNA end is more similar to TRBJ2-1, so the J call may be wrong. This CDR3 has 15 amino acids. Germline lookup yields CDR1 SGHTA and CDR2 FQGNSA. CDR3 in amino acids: CASSLVLAGRGEQFF. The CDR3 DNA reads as TGTGCCAGCAGCTTAGTTCTAGCGGGAAGAGGTGAGCAGTTCTTC.

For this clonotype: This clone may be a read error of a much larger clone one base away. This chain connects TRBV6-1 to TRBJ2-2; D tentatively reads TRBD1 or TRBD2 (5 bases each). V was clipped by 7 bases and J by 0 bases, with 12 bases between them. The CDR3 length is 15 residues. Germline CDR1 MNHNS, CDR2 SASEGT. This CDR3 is CASTPRGPNTGELFF. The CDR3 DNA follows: TGTGCCAGCACCCCCCGGGGACCGAACACCGGGGAGCTGTTTTTT.

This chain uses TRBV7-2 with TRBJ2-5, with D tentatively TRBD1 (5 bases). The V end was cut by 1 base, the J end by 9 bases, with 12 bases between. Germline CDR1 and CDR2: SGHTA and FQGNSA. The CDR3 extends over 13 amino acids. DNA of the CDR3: TGTGCCAGCAGCTTAGTAGACAGCCCGGCCCAGTACTTC. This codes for CASSLVDSPAQYF.

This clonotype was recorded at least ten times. This chain's CDR3 is CSGPHQETQYF. The CDR3 DNA reads TGCAGTGGACCCCACCAAGAGACCCAGTACTTC. This chain connects TRBV20-1 to TRBJ2-5; the D is unclear. This CDR3 comprises 11 residues. Looked up from germline, CDR1 is DFQATT and CDR2 is SNEGSKA (reference sequence). The V end was cut by 7 bases, the J end by 0 bases, with 6 bases between.

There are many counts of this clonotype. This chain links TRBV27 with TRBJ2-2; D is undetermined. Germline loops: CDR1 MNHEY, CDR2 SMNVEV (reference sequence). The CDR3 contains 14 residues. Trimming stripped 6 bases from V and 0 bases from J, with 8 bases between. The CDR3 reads CASSLGPNTGELFF. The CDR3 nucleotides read TGTGCCAGCAGCTTAGGTCCGAACACCGGGGAGCTGTTTTTT.

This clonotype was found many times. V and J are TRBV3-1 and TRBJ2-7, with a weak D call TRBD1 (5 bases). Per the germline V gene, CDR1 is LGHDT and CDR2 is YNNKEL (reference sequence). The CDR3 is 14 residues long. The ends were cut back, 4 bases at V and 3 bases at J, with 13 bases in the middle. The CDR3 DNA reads TGTGCCAGCAGCCGAAGTGAAAGGGGCTACGAGCAGTACTTC. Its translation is CASSRSERGYEQYF.

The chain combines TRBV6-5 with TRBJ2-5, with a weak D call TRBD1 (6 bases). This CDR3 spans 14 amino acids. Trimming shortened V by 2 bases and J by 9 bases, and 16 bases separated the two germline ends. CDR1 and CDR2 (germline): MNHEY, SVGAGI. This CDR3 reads CASSYGQGHQPQYF. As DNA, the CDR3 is TGTGCCAGCAGTTACGGGCAGGGGCATCAGCCCCAGTACTTC.

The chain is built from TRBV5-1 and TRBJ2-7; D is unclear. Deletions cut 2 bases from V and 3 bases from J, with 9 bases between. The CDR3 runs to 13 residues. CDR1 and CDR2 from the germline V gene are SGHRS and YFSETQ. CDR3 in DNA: TGCGCCAGCAGCTTTGCGACAAACTACGAGCAGTACTTC. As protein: CASSFATNYEQYF.